The rows below give T cell receptor beta chains drawn from one sample of a study of blood T cell repertoires in COVID-19. Produced via immunoSEQ multiplex PCR; TCRdb's table is partial and in-frame only. In the table there are about 69,000 clones, 90% of which are singletons. Sequenced material: peripheral blood. These receptors were obtained from a man aged 45-60 years with acute or convalescent COVID-19. CDR3s include the opening cysteine and the closing phenylalanine or tryptophan. Fields, in order: CDR3 protein, J gene, V gene.

CASSVGLAGGDEQFF	TRBJ2-1	TRBV19
CAISGLAGGPIEQFF	TRBJ2-1	TRBV10-3
CASSLGGQGISGNTIYF	TRBJ1-3	TRBV7-2
CASSLDRGRPSYGYTF	TRBJ1-2	TRBV5-1
CASSPEPGQHYEQYF	TRBJ2-7	TRBV7-6
CASSIQGSKNYGYTF	TRBJ1-2	TRBV19
CASTNHGAGNTIYF	TRBJ1-3	TRBV28
CSAPVGGQFF	TRBJ2-1	TRBV20-1
CARRAADTQYF	TRBJ2-3	TRBV2
CASSQVQGQGLWEQYF	TRBJ2-7	TRBV14
CASSLGGRTEAFF	TRBJ1-1	TRBV5-4
CASSESGARGGYTF	TRBJ1-2	TRBV6-1
CASSLLREGAKNIQYF	TRBJ2-4	TRBV7-9
CASTGSYNEQFF	TRBJ2-1	TRBV19
CASSQSLGSGVKETQYF	TRBJ2-5	TRBV3-1/TRBV3-2
CASSLTGQNSNQPQHF	TRBJ1-5	TRBV6-6
CASSDSAGADTQYF	TRBJ2-3	TRBV6-4
CASSLDGSNTGELFF	TRBJ2-2	TRBV5-1
CASSLVRGRETQYF	TRBJ2-5	TRBV7-6
CSVGQAPEQYF	TRBJ2-7	TRBV29-1
CASGHGDTQYF	TRBJ2-3	TRBV12-5
CASSLVSVDRGVSYEQYF	TRBJ2-7	TRBV5-1
CASSLRGANSPLHF	TRBJ1-6	TRBV3-1/TRBV3-2
CASSFKGLAGVNNEQFF	TRBJ2-1	TRBV7-9
CASSIQDRGNTEAFF	TRBJ1-1	TRBV19
CASSQVWGLGTGELFF	TRBJ2-2	TRBV3-1/TRBV3-2
CASSKGCTSGVSNTGELFF	TRBJ2-2	TRBV21-1
CAISGQRNTEAFF	TRBJ1-1	TRBV10-3
CASSQDLGGTEAFF	TRBJ1-1	TRBV14
CASSLRGDEQYF	TRBJ2-7	TRBV12-3/TRBV12-4
CASGLGVDTGDTQYF	TRBJ2-3	TRBV12-5
CASSPRQGITYGYTF	TRBJ1-2	TRBV7-9
CASIIGAGAVNQPQHF	TRBJ1-5	TRBV19
CASSPTGGNNQPQHF	TRBJ1-5	TRBV3-1/TRBV3-2
CASSLTGGGSEKLFF	TRBJ1-4	TRBV5-4
CASSSGLAENTEAFF	TRBJ1-1	TRBV19
CASSLDSAGPHRTQHF	TRBJ1-5	TRBV11-2
CASSLTSGRRYEQYF	TRBJ2-7	TRBV5-1
CASSQDWGEGLDEQFF	TRBJ2-1	TRBV3-1/TRBV3-2
CASNSLGAGGMETQYF	TRBJ2-5	TRBV9
CASSLGQGGTDTQYF	TRBJ2-3	TRBV5-1
CASRPSTNSYEQYF	TRBJ2-7	TRBV6-5
CASSQTSGTETQYF	TRBJ2-5	TRBV9
CASSLANGRGSETQYF	TRBJ2-5	TRBV5-4
CASSQERTGGNYEQYF	TRBJ2-7	TRBV4-2
CASSFSSYNEQFF	TRBJ2-1	TRBV12-3/TRBV12-4
CAWSVGEGLRETQYF	TRBJ2-5	TRBV30
CASSLTGTSGISYNEQFF	TRBJ2-1	TRBV4-1
CASSNPPGELRGGGYTF	TRBJ1-2	TRBV21-1
CATSSGRASGKNIQYF	TRBJ2-4	TRBV15
CASRQSSREQYF	TRBJ2-7	TRBV2
CASSETSGSNTQYF	TRBJ2-3	TRBV6-1
CASSFGRRDSYNEQFF	TRBJ2-1	TRBV7-9
CASSDPLAGDNEQFF	TRBJ2-1	TRBV25-1
CASSPGQGDNSPLHF	TRBJ1-6	TRBV18
CASSPKLAGGSTQYF	TRBJ2-3	TRBV18
CASSPKQGVAYGYTF	TRBJ1-2	TRBV9